This passage covers 6 T cell receptor beta chains from one sample sequenced in a study of CD8 T cells in ankylosing spondylitis (dated by TCRdb to 2016 to 2017). Libraries were constructed by 5' RACE. Sequenced using an Illumina HiSeq 2500. Starting from the raw public reads, TCRdb applied fastp trimming at Q25, assembled clones with MiXCR and retained in-frame beta chains. Merged by CDR3 protein, the rows form single entries marked with the most common genes and DNA. Present in this sample are 200,000 to 250,000 distinct CDR3 sequences, more than 9% of which were seen just once. The ten largest clonotypes hold about 3% of the sample. Sequenced: blood, either unsorted or a sorted T cell fraction (not recorded which). The receptors here all came from a male donor with ankylosing spondylitis or in good health (not recorded which).

This clonotype was detected ten times or more. This sequence joins TRBV10-2 and TRBJ1-1; 8 nucleotides line up with TRBD1. Germline V CDR1 and CDR2: WSHSY, SAAADI. The CDR3 is made up of 15 amino acids. V was pared by 8 bases and J by 1 base, with 9 bases of the junction left unmatched. CDR3 sequence reads: CASGQGLRGNTEAFF. CDR3 nucleotide sequence: TGCGCCAGCGGACAGGGATTAAGGGGGAACACTGAAGCTTTCTTT.

This clonotype was recorded many times. This sequence joins TRBV14 and TRBJ2-1; 11 bases match TRBD2. Germline lookup yields CDR1 SGHDN and CDR2 FVKESK. CDR3 size: 17 residues. After removal of 1 base from V and 7 bases from J, the junction contained 9 bases not matched to a gene. The CDR3 region has the DNA TGTGCCAGCAGCCAAGCCCCGACTAGCGGGATTCGGAATGAGCAGTTCTTC. The encoded protein is CASSQAPTSGIRNEQFF.

This clonotype has ten or more counts. The CDR3 sequence: CASSSGPFANTGELFF. The CDR3 DNA sequence: TGCGCCAGCAGCTCCGGGCCGTTCGCGAACACCGGGGAGCTGTTTTTT. This chain connects TRBV5-1 to TRBJ2-2; D is uncertain. Trimming pared 3 bases from V and 0 bases from J, leaving 12 bases between. CDR1 is SGHRS and CDR2 is YFSETQ in the germline V gene. CDR3 length: 16 residues. The whole variable domain, remainder taken from reference TRBV5-1 and TRBJ2-2, is KAGVTQTPRYLIKTRGQQVTLSCSPISGHRSVSWYQQTPGQGLQFLFEYFSETQRNKGNFPGRFSGRQFSNSRSEMNVSTLELGDSALYLCASSSGPFANTGELFFGEGSRLTVL.

The chain combines TRBV7-9 with TRBJ2-1; no clear D. Germline V gene lookup returns CDR1 SEHNR and CDR2 FQNEAQ (reference sequence). This CDR3 is built from 14 residues. Trimming left V 3 bases short and J 7 bases short, with 13 bases between. CDR3 DNA sequence: TGTGCCAGCAGCTTCGCAGGTTCTGGAAATGAGCAGTTCTTC. Its protein product is CASSFAGSGNEQFF. Combining the CDR3 with reference TRBV7-9 and TRBJ2-1 gives the whole variable domain DTGVSQNPRHKITKRGQNVTFRCDPISEHNRLYWYRQTLGQGPEFLTYFQNEAQLEKSRLLSDRFSAERPKGSFSTLEIQRTEQGDSAMYLCASSFAGSGNEQFFGPGTRLTVL.

There are many counts of this clonotype. The rearrangement uses TRBV5-1 and TRBJ2-2; D gene uncertain. In germline, CDR1 is SGHRS, CDR2 YFSETQ. The CDR3 is 14 residues long. Trimming took off 4 bases at V and 2 bases at J, with 9 bases between the two ends. This chain's CDR3 is CASSLTPNTGELFF. The CDR3 region has the DNA TGCGCCAGCAGCCTTACCCCCAACACCGGGGAGCTGTTTTTT. The complete variable domain, with remaining parts taken from reference TRBV5-1 and TRBJ2-2, reads KAGVTQTPRYLIKTRGQQVTLSCSPISGHRSVSWYQQTPGQGLQFLFEYFSETQRNKGNFPGRFSGRQFSNSRSEMNVSTLELGDSALYLCASSLTPNTGELFFGEGSRLTVL.

The chain has TRBV6-4 and TRBJ2-2, with TRBD2 as a possible D gene (5 bases). CDR3 length equals 12 residues. V was pared by 10 bases and J by 7 bases, with 13 bases between. CDR1 MRHNA and CDR2 SNTAGT come from the germline V gene. As DNA, the CDR3 is TGTGCCATCATGCCCGGGATCGGGGAGCTGTTTTTT. It is translated as CAIMPGIGELFF.